This passage covers 26 T cell receptor beta chains from one sample sequenced in a study of blood T cell repertoires in COVID-19. Libraries were prepared by immunoSEQ multiplex PCR; TCRdb keeps only in-frame clonotypes and omits some of them. The sample lists about 190,000 clones, more than 70% occurring once. Sequencing was done on a sample of peripheral blood. The source of these receptors is an elderly woman with active or convalescent COVID-19.

This chain connects TRBV2 to TRBJ2-7; 7 nucleotides agree with TRBD2. The CDR3 runs to 15 residues. J lost 3 bases, V lost 2 bases, and 7 bases had no gene match. CDR1 is SNHLY and CDR2 is FYNNEI in the germline V gene. The CDR3 nucleotides read TGTGCCAGCAGTGAATGGAGCGGGGCGCACTACGAGCAGTACTTC. This translates into CASSEWSGAHYEQYF.

The rearrangement uses TRBV4-1 and TRBJ1-1; D is ambiguous. This CDR3 has 15 amino acids. CDR1 is MGHRA and CDR2 is YSYEKL in the germline V gene. The V end was cut by 0 bases, the J end by 5 bases, with 13 bases between. The CDR3 coding sequence is TGCGCCAGCAGCCAAGATATAGAGAGAGGAACTGAAGCTTTCTTT. Its protein product is CASSQDIERGTEAFF.

The chain carries TRBV12-3 or TRBV12-4 and TRBJ1-6; D perhaps matches TRBD1 (6 bases). The CDR3 is 12 amino acids. The V end lost 4 bases, the J end lost 14 bases, and 12 bases lay between the germline ends. CDR3 sequence (DNA): TGTGCCAGCAGTTCCGACAGGATATCCCTCCACTTT. Residues: CASSSDRISLHF.

The rearrangement uses TRBV5-6 and TRBJ1-1; 7 nucleotides align to TRBD1. Germline CDR1 is SGHDT and CDR2 is YYEEEE. Trimming cost V 0 bases and J 1 base; bases outside gene matches: 3. This CDR3 is 15 amino acids long. The CDR3 spells CASSLAWDRNTEAFF. The CDR3 nucleotides are TGTGCCAGCAGCTTGGCGTGGGACAGGAACACTGAAGCTTTCTTT.

The chain has TRBV3-1 (or the pseudogene TRBV3-2) and TRBJ2-6; 12 bases fit TRBD1. The junction had 8 bases not matched to a gene; V was cut back by 7 bases and J by 4 bases. CDR3 length: 17 residues. The germline V gene encodes CDR1 LGHDT and CDR2 YNNKEL (reference sequence). This CDR3 reads CASTGGQGAFGANVLTF. In DNA form, the CDR3 reads TGTGCCAGCACCGGGGGACAGGGGGCGTTCGGGGCCAACGTCCTGACTTTC.

The chain couples TRBV5-4 to TRBJ1-2; unclear D gene. Germline V gene lookup returns CDR1 SGHNT and CDR2 YYREEE (reference sequence). This CDR3 has 15 amino acids. V lost 4 bases and J 4 bases, leaving 17 bases between the germline ends. The CDR3 DNA sequence: TGTGCCAGCAGCCCGGGGATTGATGTTTTCTATGGCTACACCTTC. As protein: CASSPGIDVFYGYTF. Filled out from reference TRBV5-4 and TRBJ1-2, the complete variable domain reads ETGVTQSPTHLIKTRGQQVTLRCSSQSGHNTVSWYQQALGQGPQFIFQYYREEENGRGNFPPRFSGLQFPNYSSELNVNALELDDSALYLCASSPGIDVFYGYTFGSGTRLTVV.

The chain joins TRBV4-2 to TRBJ2-2; D is perhaps TRBD2 (6 bases). Germline V lookup: CDR1 LGHNA, CDR2 YNFKEQ. V dropped 0 bases and J dropped 5 bases, with 13 bases sitting between them. This CDR3 is 16 amino acids long. The CDR3 protein is CASSQEATGETGELFF. The CDR3 bases are TGTGCCAGCAGCCAAGAAGCTACGGGGGAGACCGGGGAGCTGTTTTTT.

The genes are TRBV27 and TRBJ1-2; a weak D match, TRBD1 (5 bases). With 5 bases removed from V and 2 bases from J, the gap between germline ends came to 21 bases. This CDR3 is 17 amino acids long. Germline loops: CDR1 MNHEY, CDR2 SMNVEV (reference sequence). This CDR3 is CASSPRRGSLMNYGYTF. CDR3 in DNA: TGTGCCAGCAGTCCCCGCCGGGGGTCCCTAATGAACTATGGCTACACCTTC.

The genes are TRBV28 and TRBJ1-2; 10 nucleotides align to TRBD1. This CDR3 has 14 residues. Germline V gene lookup returns CDR1 MDHEN and CDR2 SYDVKM. Trimming cost V 4 bases and J 5 bases; bases outside gene matches: 4. DNA of the CDR3: TGTGCCAGCAGTTATGGACAGGGGGTATATGGCTACACCTTC. Its protein is CASSYGQGVYGYTF.

This chain connects TRBV10-3 to TRBJ1-1, with D hard to call. CDR3 length: 14 residues. Looked up from germline, CDR1 is ENHRY and CDR2 is SYGVKD. Trimming pared 7 bases from V and 7 bases from J, leaving 19 bases between. Written as DNA, the CDR3 is TGTGCCATCAAACCCCACGGAGCGGGCGTTGAAGCTTTCTTT. It specifies CAIKPHGAGVEAFF.

Only a few counts were recorded for this clone. This chain links TRBV9 with TRBJ1-1, with TRBD1 as a possible D gene (6 bases). This CDR3 has 15 residues. CDR1 and CDR2 from the germline V gene are SGDLS and YYNGEE. V lost 0 bases and J 1 base, leaving 10 bases between the germline ends. CDR3 amino acids: CASSVDGRGNTEAFF. The CDR3 nucleotides are TGTGCCAGCAGCGTAGATGGCAGGGGGAACACTGAAGCTTTCTTT.

V is TRBV19 and J is TRBJ1-3, with D possibly being TRBD1 (5 bases). Trimming removed 8 bases at V and 5 bases at J, with 16 bases between. Germline CDR1 reads LNHDA; CDR2 reads SQIVND (reference sequence). This CDR3 has 14 residues. The CDR3 DNA follows: TGTGCCAGTCGCGAGGGGCGGGATCGAAACACCATATATTTT. It codes for CASREGRDRNTIYF.

The rearrangement joins TRBV5-1 to TRBJ1-4; D is possibly TRBD1 (6 bases). Germline CDR1 is SGHRS and CDR2 is YFSETQ. Trimming stripped 4 bases from V and 4 bases from J, with 17 bases between. The CDR3 spans 16 residues. The CDR3, as DNA: TGCGCCAGCAGCGTGTTTCCCCAGGACAGTAATGAAAAACTGTTTTTT. It yields the protein CASSVFPQDSNEKLFF.

The CDR3 loop is CAWSLPGQSEKLFF. The CDR3 nucleotides are TGTGCCTGGAGCCTGCCGGGACAAAGCGAAAAACTGTTTTTT. The chain couples TRBV30 to TRBJ1-4; weak D call: TRBD1 (6 bases). There are 14 residues in the CDR3. Germline V gene lookup returns CDR1 GTSNPN and CDR2 SVGIG (reference sequence). V was shortened by 3 bases and J by 8 bases, with 16 bases between the two germline ends.

V gene TRBV4-2 combines with J gene TRBJ2-1; D remains ambiguous. The germline V and J ends were trimmed by 0 bases and 2 bases, with 11 bases remaining between them. In germline, CDR1 is LGHNA, CDR2 YNFKEQ. The CDR3 length is 16 residues. CDR3 protein: CASSQDAHLTYNEQFF. Written as DNA, the CDR3 is TGTGCCAGCAGCCAAGATGCCCACTTGACCTACAATGAGCAGTTCTTC.

The rearrangement joins TRBV19 to TRBJ1-3; the D is unclear. This CDR3 has 16 residues. Per the germline V gene, CDR1 is LNHDA and CDR2 is SQIVND (reference sequence). Trimming shortened V by 8 bases and J by 3 bases, and 20 bases separated the two germline ends. CDR3 nucleotides: TGTGCCAGTCAGACCCCTTTGTCGGCGGGTGGAAACACCATATATTTT. Protein sequence: CASQTPLSAGGNTIYF.

The chain uses TRBV4-2 and TRBJ2-3; a possible D gene is TRBD1 (6 bases). Looked up from germline, CDR1 is LGHNA and CDR2 is YNFKEQ. Trimming removed 1 base from V and 3 bases from J, with 11 bases in between. CDR3 length: 15 amino acids. CDR3 DNA: TGTGCCAGCAGCCAAGTGGGGGCCGGGACAGATACGCAGTATTTT. This codes for CASSQVGAGTDTQYF.

The chain combines TRBV28 with TRBJ1-1; TRBD1 is a possible D gene (6 bases). Trimming pared 3 bases from V and 8 bases from J, leaving 22 bases between. The CDR3 runs 16 residues. CDR1 is MDHEN, CDR2 SYDVKM, per germline. Here the CDR3 reads CASSFWRGAEKLEAFF. The CDR3 nucleotides read TGTGCCAGCAGTTTCTGGCGGGGGGCCGAAAAATTAGAAGCTTTCTTT.

The genes are TRBV27 and TRBJ2-3; a possible D gene is TRBD2 (5 bases). The CDR3 has 13 residues. In germline, CDR1 is MNHEY, CDR2 SMNVEV (reference sequence). V was cut by 4 bases and J by 4 bases, with 9 bases left in between. CDR3 DNA sequence: TGTGCCAGCAGTTCCCCGAGGGCAGATACGCAGTATTTT. It is translated as CASSSPRADTQYF.

This clone occurred a few times. V and J are TRBV10-2 and TRBJ1-1, with D hard to call. The V gene lost 0 bases and the J gene lost 5 bases, with 10 bases spanning the gap. CDR1 WSHSY and CDR2 SAAADI come from the germline V gene. The CDR3 has 14 amino acids. The CDR3 nucleotides read TGCGCCAGCAGTGAGTCTAGCTCGGGGACTGAAGCTTTCTTT. Translation gives CASSESSSGTEAFF.

The V gene is TRBV9, the J gene TRBJ2-2; D might be TRBD2 (5 bases). This CDR3 is 15 amino acids long. In germline, CDR1 is SGDLS, CDR2 YYNGEE. Between the trimmed V and J ends, which lost 4 bases and 5 bases, there was a span of 15 bases. The CDR3 spells CASSPLQRLTGELFF. CDR3 nucleotide sequence: TGTGCCAGCAGCCCGCTACAGAGACTAACCGGGGAGCTGTTTTTT.

This clone was seen a single time. The gene calls are TRBV6-1 and TRBJ1-5; the match to TRBD1 covers 7 bases. Unmatched junction bases numbered 9, after V lost 1 base and J lost 0 bases. Germline values: CDR1 MNHNS, CDR2 SASEGT. This CDR3 spans 18 amino acids. CDR3 region: CASSEDRGGPYSNQPQHF. CDR3 nucleotide sequence: TGTGCCAGCAGTGAAGACAGGGGAGGTCCTTATAGCAATCAGCCCCAGCATTTT.

The V and J genes are TRBV6-5 and TRBJ1-2; 9 bases are a match to TRBD1. CDR3 length: 14 residues. Germline V gene sequence: CDR1 MNHEY, CDR2 SVGAGI. V gave up 4 bases and J gave up 7 bases; unmatched junction bases: 7. CDR3 in DNA: TGTGCCAGCAGTTTCCGGGACAGGGATTCTGGCTACACCTTC. Its protein product is CASSFRDRDSGYTF.

The sample holds one count of this clone. V and J are TRBV7-2 and TRBJ1-2, with 7 bases identical to TRBD1. J lost 5 bases, V lost 10 bases, and 16 bases had no gene match. The germline V gene encodes CDR1 SGHTA and CDR2 FQGNSA. The CDR3 is made up of 15 amino acids. As DNA, the CDR3 is TGTGCCACCAGAGGGGGCCCCCTAGTAGGGTATGGCTACACCTTC. Translated, it gives CATRGGPLVGYGYTF.

V gene TRBV20-1 combines with J gene TRBJ2-5; possibly TRBD2 for D (6 bases). Looked up from germline, CDR1 is DFQATT and CDR2 is SNEGSKA (reference sequence). The CDR3 contains 14 residues. Trimming removed 3 bases from V and 5 bases from J, with 16 bases in between. The CDR3 reads CSASWRDQLETQYF. DNA for the CDR3: TGCAGTGCTAGTTGGCGGGACCAACTGGAGACCCAGTACTTC.

This chain joins TRBV25-1 and TRBJ1-2; D not certain. V gave up 3 bases and J gave up 5 bases, with 13 bases separating them. The V gene's germline CDR1 is MGHDK and CDR2 SYGVNS. The CDR3 sequence is 14 residues long. CDR3 protein: CASSDPWQRYGYTF. In DNA form, the CDR3 reads TGTGCCAGCAGTGATCCCTGGCAGAGGTATGGCTACACCTTC.